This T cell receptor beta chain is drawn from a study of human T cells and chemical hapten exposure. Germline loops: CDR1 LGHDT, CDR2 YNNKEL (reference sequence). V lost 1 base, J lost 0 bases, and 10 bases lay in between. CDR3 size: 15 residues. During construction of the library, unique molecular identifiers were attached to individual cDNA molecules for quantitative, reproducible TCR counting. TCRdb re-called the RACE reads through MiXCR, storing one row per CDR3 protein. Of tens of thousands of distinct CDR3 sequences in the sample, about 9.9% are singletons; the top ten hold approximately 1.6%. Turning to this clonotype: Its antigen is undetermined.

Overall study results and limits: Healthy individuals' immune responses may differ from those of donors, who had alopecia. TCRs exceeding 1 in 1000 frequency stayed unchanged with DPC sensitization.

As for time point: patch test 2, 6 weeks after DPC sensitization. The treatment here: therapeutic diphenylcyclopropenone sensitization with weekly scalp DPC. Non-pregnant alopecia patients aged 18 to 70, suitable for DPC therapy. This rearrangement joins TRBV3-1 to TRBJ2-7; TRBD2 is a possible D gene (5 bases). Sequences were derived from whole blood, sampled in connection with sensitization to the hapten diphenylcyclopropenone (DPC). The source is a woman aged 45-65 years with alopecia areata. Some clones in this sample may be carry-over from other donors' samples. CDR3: CASSQGGLNSYEQYF. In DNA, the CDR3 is TGTGCCAGCAGCCAAGGAGGGCTTAACTCCTACGAGCAGTACTTC.